Below are 30 T cell receptor beta chains sequenced from a single sample in a study of T cell changes during pregnancy in multiple sclerosis. Sequencing used immunoSEQ multiplex PCR; TCRdb keeps in-frame clones, though not all of them. The data show 35,000 to 55,000 clones, 85% to 90% seen once. This sample comprised peripheral blood, obtained in the second trimester of pregnancy. These TCRs come from a female donor in good health, enrolled as a control in a pregnancy study.

The V call is TRBV19, the J call TRBJ1-3, with D unresolved. The CDR3 totals 15 residues. Germline V gene data show CDR1 as LNHDA and CDR2 as SQIVND (reference sequence). The germline V and J ends were trimmed by 2 bases and 0 bases, with 8 bases remaining between them. DNA for the CDR3: TGTGCCAGTAGTATACAGGCCCGCTCTGGAAACACCATATATTTT. Translation: CASSIQARSGNTIYF.

V gene TRBV21-1 combines with J gene TRBJ2-7; the table's D gene call, TRBD2, was not cross checked with the DNA. TRBV21-1 counts as a pseudogene. This CDR3 region has 13 residues. The CDR3: CASSLGRDSEQYF. CDR3 sequence (DNA): TGTGCCAGCAGCCTCGGGAGAGACTCCGAGCAGTACTTC.

The gene calls are TRBV30 and TRBJ2-7, with 8 bases that match TRBD2. V lost 0 bases to trimming and J lost 3 bases; unmatched junction nucleotides: 4. CDR3 length: 14 amino acids. CDR1 and CDR2 from the germline V gene are GTSNPN and SVGIG (reference sequence). Here the CDR3 reads CAWSVPGGHYEQYF. The CDR3 DNA reads TGTGCCTGGAGTGTTCCGGGAGGGCACTACGAGCAGTACTTC.

The V gene is TRBV5-1, the J gene TRBJ2-3, with TRBD2 identical over 10 bases. This CDR3 contains 16 residues. J lost 3 bases, V lost 0 bases, and 4 bases had no gene match. Germline CDR1 and CDR2: SGHRS and YFSETQ. The CDR3 sequence is CASSLVLAGDTDTQYF. CDR3 sequence (DNA): TGCGCCAGCAGCTTGGTTCTAGCGGGAGATACAGATACGCAGTATTTT.

The chain is built from TRBV9 and TRBJ2-3, with TRBD2 matching over 9 bases. The CDR3 extends over 17 amino acids. The junction had 7 bases not matched to a gene; V was cut back by 0 bases and J by 2 bases. Germline values: CDR1 SGDLS, CDR2 YYNGEE. CDR3 region: CASSVDIAGVPTDTQYF. For the CDR3, the DNA is TGTGCCAGCAGCGTAGATATAGCGGGGGTTCCCACAGATACGCAGTATTTT. Full variable domain (remainder filled in from reference TRBV9 and TRBJ2-3): DSGVTQTPKHLITATGQRVTLRCSPRSGDLSVYWYQQSLDQGLQFLIQYYNGEERAKGNILERFSAQQFPDLHSELNLSSLELGDSALYFCASSVDIAGVPTDTQYFGPGTRLTVL.

The chain links TRBV7-9 to TRBJ2-7; D not certain. CDR1 SEHNR and CDR2 FQNEAQ come from the germline V gene (reference sequence). The CDR3 sequence is 14 residues long. V was pared by 1 base and J by 0 bases, with 7 bases between. The CDR3 protein is CASSLGVRSYEQYF. For the CDR3, the DNA is TGTGCCAGCAGCTTAGGCGTCCGCTCCTACGAGCAGTACTTC.

The chain employs TRBV5-6 and TRBJ1-1; D possibly corresponds to TRBD1 (5 bases). Germline CDR1 SGHDT, CDR2 YYEEEE. The CDR3 runs 15 residues. The V gene lost 4 bases and the J gene lost 4 bases, with 17 bases spanning the gap. In DNA, the CDR3 is TGTGCCAGCAGCCCCACGGGCGGGGGTAGCACTGAAGCTTTCTTT. It is translated as CASSPTGGGSTEAFF.

The rearrangement joins TRBV4-1 to TRBJ2-7; 7 bases match TRBD2. J gave up 2 bases and V 1 base, and 5 bases lay outside the gene matches. The germline gives CDR1 MGHRA, CDR2 YSYEKL. The CDR3 consists of 15 residues. CDR3 nucleotide sequence: TGCGCCAGCAGCCAAGTCTTGGGGGGGGCCTACGAGCAGTACTTC. Translated: CASSQVLGGAYEQYF.

The J gene is TRBJ2-1, the V gene TRBV5-6; TRBD2 aligns across 9 bases. With V trimmed by 6 bases and J by 3 bases, 7 bases remained unmatched. Germline V lookup: CDR1 SGHDT, CDR2 YYEEEE. This CDR3 has 15 amino acids. CDR3 coding DNA: TGTGCCAGCAACTCACTAGCGGGCGGCTACAATGAGCAGTTCTTC. This encodes CASNSLAGGYNEQFF.

The J gene is TRBJ2-1, the V gene TRBV5-1; 10 positions agree with TRBD2. The germline CDR1 and CDR2 sequences are SGHRS and YFSETQ. Trimming cost V 5 bases and J 6 bases; bases outside gene matches: 8. The CDR3 length is 15 residues. As DNA, the CDR3 is TGCGCCAGCAGTTCTAGCGGGGGACCCTCCAATGAGCAGTTCTTC. Translated, it gives CASSSSGGPSNEQFF.

V is TRBV27 and J is TRBJ1-1; D is ambiguous. The CDR3 runs 13 residues. Germline lookup yields CDR1 MNHEY and CDR2 SMNVEV (reference sequence). Trimming stripped 4 bases from V and 4 bases from J, with 10 bases between. The CDR3 nucleotides read TGTGCCAGCAGTTCCCTTATTTTCACTGAAGCTTTCTTT. It translates to CASSSLIFTEAFF.

The rearrangement joins TRBV5-8 to TRBJ1-1; tentatively, D is TRBD1 (5 bases). In germline, CDR1 is SGHTS, CDR2 YDEGEE. V dropped 0 bases and J dropped 5 bases, with 14 bases sitting between them. CDR3 length: 15 amino acids. The CDR3: CASSLVGGFGTEAFF. For the CDR3, the DNA is TGTGCCAGCAGCTTGGTGGGGGGGTTCGGAACTGAAGCTTTCTTT. Looking up the rest from reference TRBV5-8 and TRBJ1-1 gives the full variable domain: EAGVTQSPTHLIKTRGQQATLRCSPISGHTSVYWYQQALGLGLQFLLWYDEGEERNRGNFPPRFSGRQFPNYSSELNVNALELEDSALYLCASSLVGGFGTEAFFGQGTRLTVV.

The J gene is TRBJ2-5, the V gene TRBV6-5; 9 nucleotides line up with TRBD1. V lost 7 bases, J lost 5 bases, and 8 bases stayed unmatched. There are 14 residues in the CDR3. CDR1 and CDR2 (germline): MNHEY, SVGAGI. The CDR3 DNA sequence: TGTGCCAGCACCCATACAGGGGGCGGTGAGACCCAGTACTTC. Its translation: CASTHTGGGETQYF.

This chain uses TRBV6-1 with TRBJ2-3; TRBD2 is a possible D gene (5 bases). CDR1 is MNHNS and CDR2 is SASEGT in the germline V gene. CDR3 length equals 16 residues. V was clipped by 3 bases and J by 4 bases, with 17 bases between them. The chain's CDR3 is CASSELVPFSADTQYF. The CDR3 DNA follows: TGTGCCAGCAGTGAGTTGGTGCCCTTTAGCGCAGATACGCAGTATTTT.

This rearrangement joins TRBV13 to TRBJ2-2, with D perhaps TRBD2 (8 bases). CDR1 is PRHDT, CDR2 FYEKMQ, per germline (reference sequence). This CDR3 comprises 17 residues. The V and J ends lost 7 bases and 1 base respectively, with 19 bases between them. CDR3 coding DNA: TGTGCCAGCACCACCACGGGGGGGACAGTGAACACCGGGGAGCTGTTTTTT. It encodes CASTTTGGTVNTGELFF.

The sample holds a few counts of this clone. The rearrangement links TRBV6-6 to TRBJ1-2, with 9 bases identical to TRBD1. Unmatched junction bases numbered 5, after V lost 6 bases and J lost 3 bases. Germline V gene lookup returns CDR1 MNHNY and CDR2 SVGAGI (reference sequence). The CDR3 is 14 residues long. CDR3 amino acids: CASRDTGGYYGYTF. Here the CDR3 DNA reads TGTGCCAGCAGAGATACAGGGGGCTACTATGGCTACACCTTC.

The V and J genes are TRBV7-8 and TRBJ2-5, with 11 positions matching TRBD2. The V and J ends lost 0 bases and 3 bases, in that order; junction bases with no gene match: 3. The germline V gene has CDR1 SGHVS and CDR2 FQNEAQ. This CDR3 has 16 residues. CDR3 region: CASSLAVLAGEETQYF. The CDR3 nucleotides read TGTGCCAGCAGCTTAGCGGTACTAGCGGGAGAAGAGACCCAGTACTTC.

This rearrangement joins TRBV7-2 to TRBJ2-3; 16 bases are shared with TRBD2. Germline lookup yields CDR1 SGHTA and CDR2 FQGNSA. This CDR3 region has 19 residues. V shed 4 bases, J shed 0 bases, and the junction held 7 bases outside the gene matches. The CDR3 reads CASSSGTSGGAYSTDTQYF. CDR3 coding DNA: TGTGCCAGCAGCTCCGGGACTAGCGGGGGGGCTTATAGCACAGATACGCAGTATTTT.

V gene TRBV7-9 combines with J gene TRBJ2-7; TRBD2 aligns across 7 bases. This CDR3 has 12 amino acids. The germline V gene has CDR1 SEHNR and CDR2 FQNEAQ (reference sequence). The V segment lost 5 bases and the J segment 2 bases; nucleotides outside the gene matches: 0. The CDR3 protein is CASSGGAYEQYF. CDR3 nucleotide sequence: TGTGCCAGCAGCGGGGGGGCCTACGAGCAGTACTTC.

CDR3 amino acids: CASNTAGELFF. The CDR3 coding sequence is TGTGCCAGCAATACTGCAGGGGAGCTGTTTTTT. The V and J genes are TRBV2 and TRBJ2-2, with unresolved D. The CDR3 consists of 11 residues. V was pared by 7 bases and J by 8 bases, with 8 bases between. Germline V gene sequence: CDR1 SNHLY, CDR2 FYNNEI.

The chain's CDR3 is CATGNSRYWYEQYF. The CDR3, as DNA: TGTGCCACGGGGAACAGCCGTTATTGGTACGAGCAGTACTTC. The chain employs TRBV19 and TRBJ2-7; tentative D call: TRBD2 (5 bases). The CDR3 consists of 14 residues. Germline assignment: CDR1 LNHDA and CDR2 SQIVND (reference sequence). Trimming pared 10 bases from V and 4 bases from J, leaving 20 bases between.

V is TRBV6-4 and J is TRBJ2-1; 11 nucleotides align to TRBD2. The CDR3 length is 16 residues. V lost 7 bases, J lost 5 bases, and 10 bases stayed unmatched. Germline V gene lookup returns CDR1 MRHNA and CDR2 SNTAGT. In DNA form, the CDR3 reads TGTGCCAGCAAGTACCCTAGCGGGAGGACCCACAATGAGCAGTTCTTC. The encoded protein is CASKYPSGRTHNEQFF.

In DNA, the CDR3 is TGTGCCAGCAGTGCGGGACTGTACGGAAACACCATATATTTT. Its protein product is CASSAGLYGNTIYF. This sequence joins TRBV27 and TRBJ1-3; D is possibly TRBD1 (5 bases). V was pared by 5 bases and J by 4 bases, with 12 bases between. The germline V gene has CDR1 MNHEY and CDR2 SMNVEV (reference sequence). CDR3 length: 14 residues.

CDR3: CATSSGQGSSDTQYF. The CDR3 region has the DNA TGTGCCACCAGCTCTGGACAGGGGAGTTCAGATACGCAGTATTTT. The chain links TRBV15 to TRBJ2-3, with 9 bases that match TRBD1. This CDR3 spans 15 amino acids. Germline V gives CDR1 LNHNV, CDR2 YYDKDF (reference sequence). V shed 5 bases and J 4 bases; nucleotides not matched to a gene: 7.

The chain links TRBV6-1 to TRBJ2-7, with D perhaps TRBD1 (5 bases). Trimming left V 6 bases short and J 4 bases short, with 10 bases between. Germline loops: CDR1 MNHNS, CDR2 SASEGT. This CDR3 is built from 12 residues. The CDR3 spells CASRGADYEQYF. In DNA form, the CDR3 reads TGTGCCAGCAGAGGGGCCGATTACGAGCAGTACTTC.

The chain uses TRBV6-5 and TRBJ1-2; D remains ambiguous. Trimming stripped 8 bases from V and 0 bases from J, with 10 bases between. CDR1 MNHEY and CDR2 SVGAGI come from the germline V gene. The CDR3 length is 13 residues. CDR3 loop: CASHGEANYGYTF. CDR3 nucleotide sequence: TGTGCCAGCCACGGGGAAGCTAACTATGGCTACACCTTC.

The chain has TRBV19 and TRBJ2-7; 11 positions agree with TRBD1. Germline V gene data show CDR1 as LNHDA and CDR2 as SQIVND (reference sequence). This CDR3 comprises 16 residues. The ends lost 6 bases at V and 2 bases at J; junction bases unmatched: 9. The CDR3 protein is CASSISGTGGPYEQYF. The CDR3 nucleotides are TGTGCCAGTAGCATCTCAGGGACAGGGGGACCCTACGAGCAGTACTTC.

The chain recombines TRBV2 with TRBJ2-5; D remains ambiguous. The germline V and J ends were trimmed by 2 bases and 5 bases, with 15 bases remaining between them. Germline lookup yields CDR1 SNHLY and CDR2 FYNNEI. The CDR3 covers 15 residues. CDR3: CASSEHDTSRETQYF. The CDR3 nucleotides read TGTGCCAGCAGTGAACACGACACCTCAAGGGAGACCCAGTACTTC.

This sequence joins TRBV19 and TRBJ1-1; maybe TRBD1 (5 bases). The CDR3 consists of 11 residues. Trimming cost V 11 bases and J 2 bases, with 9 bases left between them. In germline, CDR1 is LNHDA, CDR2 SQIVND (reference sequence). CDR3 protein: CALRVNTEAFF. In DNA form, the CDR3 reads TGTGCCCTCAGGGTAAACACTGAAGCTTTCTTT.

The chain carries TRBV11-3 and TRBJ2-1; 14 bases align to TRBD2. The V segment lost 5 bases and the J segment 7 bases; nucleotides outside the gene matches: 10. CDR1 and CDR2 (germline): SGHNT, YENEEA. This CDR3 has 17 residues. The CDR3 loop is CASSITTSGRAGNEQFF. The CDR3 nucleotides read TGTGCCAGCAGCATCACGACTAGCGGGAGGGCGGGGAATGAGCAGTTCTTC.